This T cell receptor beta chain stems from a study of blood T cell repertoires in COVID-19. The germline V gene has CDR1 ENHRY and CDR2 SYGVKD. This CDR3 has 14 amino acids. Trimming took 2 bases from V and 5 from J; bases not matched to a gene: 4. Libraries were prepared by immunoSEQ multiplex PCR; TCRdb keeps only in-frame clonotypes and omits some of them. In the table there are fewer than 300,000 clones, around 92% of which are singletons. The material sequenced was peripheral blood. The receptor was derived from a person under 30 with COVID-19, enrolled during active disease. V is TRBV10-3 and J is TRBJ2-7; 9 nucleotides match TRBD1. The CDR3 region has the DNA TGTGCCATCAGTGAGCAACAGGGGGCCAACGAGCAGTACTTC. As protein: CAISEQQGANEQYF.